Each of the 18 T cell receptor beta chains below was sequenced from the same sample in a study of control samples from healthy donors and cancer patients. Data came from immunoSEQ multiplex PCR; TCRdb stores just in-frame clones and leaves some out. The sample lists some 150,000 clones, approximately 94% occurring once. Sample: PBMCs. Every receptor here comes from a man aged 55 to 70 with colorectal cancer.

The chain recombines TRBV29-1 with TRBJ2-7; 7 nucleotides align to TRBD1. There are 14 residues in the CDR3. Looked up from germline, CDR1 is SQVTM and CDR2 is ANQGSEA. The V segment lost 0 bases and the J segment 3 bases; nucleotides outside the gene matches: 5. The CDR3: CSVEDRDRFYEQYF. Written as DNA, the CDR3 is TGCAGCGTTGAAGACCGGGACAGATTCTACGAGCAGTACTTC.

In its sample, this clone was seen once. The rearrangement links TRBV6-5 to TRBJ2-7; D possibly corresponds to TRBD2 (7 bases). Trimming pared 7 bases from V and 6 bases from J, leaving 22 bases between. This CDR3 comprises 15 residues. Germline V gene sequence: CDR1 MNHEY, CDR2 SVGAGI. DNA of the CDR3: TGTGCCAGCACCCCTAGGGGGGGGTTGGGCCTCGAGCAGTACTTC. It encodes CASTPRGGLGLEQYF.

The CDR3 DNA sequence: TGTGCCAGCAGCTTCTCCATCGGGGAGCTGTTTTTT. Translating it yields CASSFSIGELFF. This chain joins TRBV5-4 and TRBJ2-2; D call uncertain. Trimming removed 2 bases from V and 7 bases from J, with 6 bases in between. This CDR3 comprises 12 residues. The germline CDR1 and CDR2 sequences are SGHNT and YYREEE (reference sequence). Filled out from reference TRBV5-4 and TRBJ2-2, the complete variable domain reads ETGVTQSPTHLIKTRGQQVTLRCSSQSGHNTVSWYQQALGQGPQFIFQYYREEENGRGNFPPRFSGLQFPNYSSELNVNALELDDSALYLCASSFSIGELFFGEGSRLTVL.

V gene TRBV9 combines with J gene TRBJ2-7; 9 nucleotides agree with TRBD1. From germline, CDR1 is SGDLS and CDR2 YYNGEE. With V trimmed by 3 bases and J by 5 bases, 3 bases remained unmatched. CDR3 size: 13 residues. This CDR3 reads CASSAGTGNEQYF. The CDR3 coding sequence is TGTGCCAGCAGCGCCGGGACAGGGAACGAGCAGTACTTC.

V gene TRBV7-2 combines with J gene TRBJ1-1; TRBD1 aligns across 7 bases. In germline, CDR1 is SGHTA, CDR2 FQGNSA. The CDR3 extends over 15 amino acids. The junction had 10 bases not matched to a gene; V was cut back by 5 bases and J by 4 bases. The CDR3 DNA reads TGTGCCAGCAGCCAAGCAGGGGGGTCGGTCACTGAAGCTTTCTTT. Its protein product is CASSQAGGSVTEAFF.

This clone was recorded once. The gene calls are TRBV7-8 and TRBJ2-1; 11 nucleotides agree with TRBD2. The V segment lost 0 bases and the J segment 2 bases; nucleotides outside the gene matches: 9. Germline CDR1 reads SGHVS; CDR2 reads FQNEAQ. There are 19 residues in the CDR3. The CDR3 is CASSLATSGGPTTYNEQFF. The CDR3 region has the DNA TGTGCCAGCAGCTTAGCCACTAGCGGGGGCCCAACAACCTACAATGAGCAGTTCTTC.

This chain links TRBV27 with TRBJ1-6, with D possibly being TRBD1 (5 bases). The V end lost 5 bases, the J end lost 8 bases, and 13 bases lay between the germline ends. Germline CDR1 reads MNHEY; CDR2 reads SMNVEV (reference sequence). The CDR3 has 14 amino acids. CDR3 region: CASSITGRDSPLHF. The CDR3 bases are TGTGCCAGCAGTATCACAGGACGCGATTCACCCCTCCACTTT.

The rearrangement joins TRBV6-5 to TRBJ1-5; 7 bases are a match to TRBD1. Germline assignment: CDR1 MNHEY and CDR2 SVGAGI. This CDR3 region has 15 residues. Trimming took 9 bases from V and 3 from J; bases not matched to a gene: 11. The CDR3 coding sequence is TGTGCCAGTACCCGGGACAGACAGTACAATCAGCCCCAGCATTTT. Translated, it gives CASTRDRQYNQPQHF.

This chain uses TRBV27 with TRBJ1-2; no reliable D call. V was pared by 2 bases and J by 3 bases, with 7 bases between. Germline V gene lookup returns CDR1 MNHEY and CDR2 SMNVEV (reference sequence). The CDR3 has 13 amino acids. This chain's CDR3 is CASSLSGDYGYTF. The CDR3 DNA is TGTGCCAGCAGTTTAAGCGGGGACTATGGCTACACCTTC.

This sequence joins TRBV7-7 and TRBJ2-2, with TRBD2 matching 10 bases. The CDR3 consists of 21 residues. V lost 5 bases, J lost 5 bases, and 23 bases stayed unmatched. Germline V gene sequence: CDR1 SSHAT, CDR2 FNYEAQ (reference sequence). The DNA for the CDR3 is TGTGCCAGCAGCCCCCCGGGTGAAGCGGGGGGGCCGGTAGTATGTACCGGGGAGCTGTTTTTT. Translated: CASSPPGEAGGPVVCTGELFF.

CDR3 sequence reads: CASSLAQGSISGNTIYF. CDR3 DNA sequence: TGTGCCAGCAGCTTAGCCCAGGGAAGTATCTCTGGAAACACCATATATTTT. The chain carries TRBV7-2 and TRBJ1-3; possible D gene TRBD1, 5 bases. The CDR3 contains 17 residues. Trimming removed 0 bases from V and 0 bases from J, with 12 bases in between. Germline values: CDR1 SGHTA, CDR2 FQGNSA.

A single count supports this clone. The chain links TRBV7-2 to TRBJ2-3, with 8 bases identical to TRBD1. V dropped 5 bases and J dropped 4; count of bases not matched to a gene: 2. The CDR3 loop spans 13 amino acids. The germline CDR1 and CDR2 sequences are SGHTA and FQGNSA. The CDR3 DNA reads TGTGCCAGCAGCCCGACAGGGGCAGATACGCAGTATTTT. Translating gives CASSPTGADTQYF.

This CDR3 reads CASSASDRGALYNEQFF. Here the CDR3 DNA reads TGTGCCAGCAGCGCCTCGGACAGGGGTGCCCTATACAATGAGCAGTTCTTC. The chain couples TRBV9 to TRBJ2-1, with 9 positions matching TRBD1. This CDR3 has 17 amino acids. The V and J ends lost 3 bases and 4 bases, in that order; junction bases with no gene match: 11. CDR1 SGDLS and CDR2 YYNGEE come from the germline V gene.

J is TRBJ1-2 and V is TRBV28; D ambiguous. CDR3 length equals 14 residues. V lost 1 base and J 0 bases, leaving 6 bases between the germline ends. Germline V CDR1 and CDR2: MDHEN, SYDVKM. This CDR3 reads CASSLSGSNYGYTF. The DNA for the CDR3 is TGTGCCAGCAGTTTATCAGGTTCTAACTATGGCTACACCTTC.

This chain uses TRBV7-6 with TRBJ1-5; D possibly corresponds to TRBD1 (5 bases). Germline loops: CDR1 SGHVS, CDR2 FNYEAQ. There are 21 residues in the CDR3. Trimming left V 3 bases short and J 0 bases short, with 27 bases between. The CDR3 DNA sequence: TGTGCCAGCAGCTTGAGGGCTGGGGGGGATGGTCCCAATGATAGCAATCAGCCCCAGCATTTT. This encodes CASSLRAGGDGPNDSNQPQHF. Full variable domain (outside the CDR3, taken from reference TRBV7-6 and TRBJ1-5): GAGVSQSPRYKVTKRGQDVALRCDPISGHVSLYWYRQALGQGPEFLTYFNYEAQQDKSGLPNDRFSAERPEGSISTLTIQRTEQRDSAMYRCASSLRAGGDGPNDSNQPQHFGDGTRLSIL.

The chain carries TRBV5-4 and TRBJ2-5; D may be TRBD1 or TRBD2 (6 bases each). V gave up 4 bases and J gave up 2 bases, with 18 bases separating them. This CDR3 comprises 16 residues. The germline gives CDR1 SGHNT, CDR2 YYREEE (reference sequence). The CDR3, as DNA: TGTGCCAGCAGCCCTGGGGGGCAGCGCTTACAAGAGACCCAGTACTTC. The encoded protein is CASSPGGQRLQETQYF.

This chain links TRBV4-2 with TRBJ2-4, with TRBD2 identical over 7 bases. The CDR3 runs 15 residues. Germline V gene data show CDR1 as LGHNA and CDR2 as YNFKEQ. The V and J ends lost 1 base and 3 bases, in that order; junction bases with no gene match: 3. CDR3 sequence (DNA): TGTGCCAGCAGCCAAGTTGGGGGGGGCAAAAACATTCAGTACTTC. Protein sequence: CASSQVGGGKNIQYF.

The chain couples TRBV18 to TRBJ1-3; no firm D call. Trimming took 3 bases from V and 0 from J, leaving 9 bases between them. Germline assignment: CDR1 KGHSH and CDR2 LQKENI. The CDR3 has 15 residues. The CDR3 DNA sequence: TGTGCCAGCTCACCCGCGGCATACTCTGGAAACACCATATATTTT. Protein sequence: CASSPAAYSGNTIYF.